This T cell receptor beta chain was captured by sequencing in a study of breast tumors, draining lymph nodes, adjacent tissues. General observations from the study: Data only fit, rather than demonstrated, lymph node origin of most tumor T cells. Compared with lymph nodes, tumors were less diverse; compared with nontumor tissue, more. Luminal-like breast cancer showed significantly greater tumor-nontumor repertoire similarity than basal-like breast cancer did.

In its sample, this clonotype was seen many times. Its antigen remains unidentified. Each CDR3 protein is one row after TCRdb ran MiXCR on the multiplex PCR reads. The table lists about 150,000 distinct CDR3 sequences, around 20% of them singletons. Breast cancer patients provided tissue from their axillary draining lymph nodes. This CDR3 has 12 amino acids. Germline V gene lookup returns CDR1 GTSNPN and CDR2 SVGIG (reference sequence). V was clipped by 0 bases and J by 4 bases, with 5 bases between them. Sequences were obtained from axillary lymph node tissue. The rearrangement links TRBV30 to TRBJ2-3, with a possible D match to TRBD1 (5 bases). This receptor was obtained from a female donor with breast cancer. Some clones in this sample may be carry-over from other donors' samples. The CDR3 here is CAWSVQADTQYF. For the CDR3, the DNA is TGTGCCTGGAGTGTACAGGCAGATACGCAGTATTTT.